These T cell receptor beta chains were read from a single sample in a study of blood T cells in healthy people across ages. One entry per CDR3 protein, called by TCRdb with MiXCR from the 5' RACE reads. The data contain around 900,000 distinct CDR3 sequences, under 30% of them singletons. Sequencing was done on a sample of blood. The receptor source for this set is a woman aged 80 or over in good health. CDR3s leave out the opening cysteine and the closing phenylalanine or tryptophan. Size is omitted from some rows. Given values are once, few, many or a class for expanded clones.

j_call	v_call	clone_size	cdr3_aa
TRBJ2-1	TRBV7-2	-	ASSQDQVGGAQF
TRBJ2-4	TRBV3-1	few	ASSQRGLRAKNIQY
TRBJ1-2	TRBV7-9	many	ASSFISSGDNGYT
TRBJ2-5	TRBV6-2/TRBV6-3	many	ASSLWDTILGETQY
TRBJ1-2	TRBV29-1	-	SVAPTDGIGNYGYT
TRBJ1-2	TRBV6-2/TRBV6-3	many	ASSRQGTGYT
TRBJ1-1	TRBV18	few	ASSPLDTEAF
TRBJ2-2	TRBV6-5	-	ASSYLDRLNTGELF
TRBJ2-7	TRBV7-2	-	ASSYASSCEQH
TRBJ1-4	TRBV27	few	ASSLRDRAGEKLF
TRBJ1-2	TRBV3-1	many	ASSQDRAIRGDPNYGYT
TRBJ2-7	TRBV5-1	-	ASSRLLAGMGEQY
TRBJ2-1	TRBV29-1	many	SVVQGSRSYNEQF
TRBJ2-1	TRBV6-1	many	ASQGLAGPNEQF
TRBJ2-3	TRBV11-1	-	ASSLGWGVRTDAQY
TRBJ1-6	TRBV20-1	-	SASMGVSPH
TRBJ2-7	TRBV5-1	many	ARQGDCEQY
TRBJ1-1	TRBV2	-	ASVDPGQGEGTEAF
TRBJ1-2	TRBV6-2/TRBV6-3	many	ASSYAGTGYGYT
-	TRBV11-2	once	ASSFSFDEQY
TRBJ2-3	TRBV7-2	many	ASSPTGGGTQY
TRBJ1-1	TRBV9	-	ASSTGQTTEAF
TRBJ2-5	TRBV11-2	many	ASSPGGGPLETQY
TRBJ1-1	TRBV6-6	-	ASSPNTGAF
TRBJ2-1	TRBV20-1	many	SPAGTAYNEQF
TRBJ2-5	TRBV20-1	-	SASVSGPEY
TRBJ1-5	TRBV20-1	few	SATGHLSNQPQH
TRBJ1-6	TRBV12-3/TRBV12-4	-	ASSLSGGIESPLH
TRBJ2-1	TRBV6-2/TRBV6-3	-	ASSYRGTSGSPYNEQF
TRBJ1-2	TRBV3-1	many	ASSHEKGGYT
TRBJ2-7	TRBV30	many	AWRQSGQFYEQY
TRBJ1-2	TRBV12-3/TRBV12-4	many	ASSLLSNYGYT
TRBJ1-2	TRBV21-1	-	ASIIHGCYGYT
TRBJ2-1	TRBV2	-	ASSERAGGGFGQF
TRBJ2-3	TRBV6-1	-	ASPSLGGIQTDTRY
TRBJ2-3	TRBV7-2	many	ASSLAADTQY
TRBJ1-6	TRBV27	-	ASSLSPDSSPLH
TRBJ1-1	TRBV3-1	-	ASSRRQGTTEAF
TRBJ2-7	TRBV12-3/TRBV12-4	-	ASSLVFGQIYEQY
TRBJ1-5	TRBV10-3	many	AISEGGARAQPQH
TRBJ2-4	TRBV5-1	many	ASSSGTIGVKNIQY
TRBJ1-2	TRBV21-1	-	ASSKRSGNNHGYT
TRBJ1-1	TRBV7-2	-	ASSTGQTMNTEAF
TRBJ1-5	TRBV19	few	ASSTDRVQPQH
TRBJ2-3	TRBV11-2	-	ASSSRLAGDADTQY
TRBJ1-1	TRBV5-1	many	ASSLGELNTEAF
TRBJ2-1	TRBV21-1	once	ATQRRGGGNNEQF
TRBJ2-6	TRBV7-2	-	ASSLGQGSRGTNVLT
TRBJ2-3	TRBV7-2	-	ASSPSLGRSDTQY
TRBJ2-7	TRBV20-1	many	SALATSRSVLQY
TRBJ2-7	TRBV7-2	-	ASSLERLDRQY
TRBJ2-5	TRBV25-1	many	ASSDSSAHRETQY